A selection of T cell receptor beta chains follows, all from one sample in a study of shared clonotypes between healthy human individuals. This table comes from immunoSEQ multiplex PCR, and its TCRdb copy is limited to in-frame clones, with some not included. This table has around 440,000 clones, roughly three quarters appearing once. The sample comprised PBMCs. These receptors all come from a woman aged 40 to 50 in good health. Some clones in this sample may be carry-over from other donors' samples. Each CDR3 is given with its conserved first and last residue. The order of the fields is V gene, clone size, J gene, D gene, CDR3 DNA, CDR3 protein. A D gene is named only where the DNA matches it firmly. Clone size is given for some rows only: seen once, a few or many times, or a class if the clone is expanded.

v_call: TRBV7-2; clone_size: .; j_call: TRBJ2-7; d_call: .; cdr3_nt: TGTGCCAGCAGCACGGGACTGCGATCAGAGCAGTACTTC; cdr3_aa: CASSTGLRSEQYF
v_call: TRBV28; clone_size: .; j_call: TRBJ2-7; d_call: .; cdr3_nt: TGTGCCAGCGTACAGGGAAGGAAAACCTACGAGCAGTACTTC; cdr3_aa: CASVQGRKTYEQYF
v_call: TRBV30; clone_size: few; j_call: TRBJ1-1; d_call: .; cdr3_nt: TGTGCCTGGAGTACCGGGACAACGAACACTGAAGCTTTCTTT; cdr3_aa: CAWSTGTTNTEAFF
v_call: TRBV27; clone_size: once; j_call: TRBJ1-2; d_call: .; cdr3_nt: TGTGCCAGCAGTTTATCGGTGGGCAGGATCTACACCTTC; cdr3_aa: CASSLSVGRIYTF
v_call: TRBV5-4; clone_size: .; j_call: TRBJ2-7; d_call: TRBD2; cdr3_nt: TGTGCCAGCAGCTTGGGAGTGGGACTAGCGGGTTCCTACGAGCAGTACTTC; cdr3_aa: CASSLGVGLAGSYEQYF
v_call: TRBV5-8; clone_size: .; j_call: TRBJ1-5; d_call: .; cdr3_nt: TGTGCCAGCAGCCTACTCCAGCCCCAGCATTTT; cdr3_aa: CASSLLQPQHF
v_call: TRBV30; clone_size: many; j_call: TRBJ2-3; d_call: TRBD1; cdr3_nt: TGTGCCTGGAGTGTACAGGGGACAGATACGCAGTATTTT; cdr3_aa: CAWSVQGTDTQYF
v_call: TRBV5-1; clone_size: .; j_call: TRBJ2-5; d_call: .; cdr3_nt: TGCGCCAGCAGCTTGGACAACCCCGAGGAGACCCAGTACTTC; cdr3_aa: CASSLDNPEETQYF
v_call: TRBV28; clone_size: .; j_call: TRBJ2-7; d_call: .; cdr3_nt: TGTGCCAGCGTCGACCGGGAGAGGACCTACGAGCAGTACTTC; cdr3_aa: CASVDRERTYEQYF
v_call: TRBV11-2; clone_size: .; j_call: TRBJ2-7; d_call: TRBD2; cdr3_nt: TGTGCCAGCAGCGCCAGCGGGGAAACCTACAAGCAGTACTTC; cdr3_aa: CASSASGETYKQYF
v_call: TRBV9; clone_size: .; j_call: TRBJ2-1; d_call: TRBD2; cdr3_nt: TGTGCCAGCAGCGTAGCTGGACTAGCGGGTTACAATGAGCAGTTCTTC; cdr3_aa: CASSVAGLAGYNEQFF
v_call: TRBV7-6; clone_size: .; j_call: TRBJ1-1; d_call: .; cdr3_nt: TGTGCCAGCAGCTTAGGACAGTACACTGAAGCTTTCTTT; cdr3_aa: CASSLGQYTEAFF
v_call: TRBV10-2; clone_size: .; j_call: TRBJ1-2; d_call: .; cdr3_nt: TGCGCCAGCAGTGAGTCGGAGGGGGGCTACACCTTC; cdr3_aa: CASSESEGGYTF
v_call: TRBV15; clone_size: .; j_call: TRBJ1-2; d_call: .; cdr3_nt: TGTGCCACCAGCAGGATTACAGCTAACTATGGCTACACCTTC; cdr3_aa: CATSRITANYGYTF
v_call: TRBV7-9; clone_size: .; j_call: TRBJ2-4; d_call: .; cdr3_nt: TGTGCCAGCAGCTTAGACGGGGGTGGAAACATTCAGTACTTC; cdr3_aa: CASSLDGGGNIQYF